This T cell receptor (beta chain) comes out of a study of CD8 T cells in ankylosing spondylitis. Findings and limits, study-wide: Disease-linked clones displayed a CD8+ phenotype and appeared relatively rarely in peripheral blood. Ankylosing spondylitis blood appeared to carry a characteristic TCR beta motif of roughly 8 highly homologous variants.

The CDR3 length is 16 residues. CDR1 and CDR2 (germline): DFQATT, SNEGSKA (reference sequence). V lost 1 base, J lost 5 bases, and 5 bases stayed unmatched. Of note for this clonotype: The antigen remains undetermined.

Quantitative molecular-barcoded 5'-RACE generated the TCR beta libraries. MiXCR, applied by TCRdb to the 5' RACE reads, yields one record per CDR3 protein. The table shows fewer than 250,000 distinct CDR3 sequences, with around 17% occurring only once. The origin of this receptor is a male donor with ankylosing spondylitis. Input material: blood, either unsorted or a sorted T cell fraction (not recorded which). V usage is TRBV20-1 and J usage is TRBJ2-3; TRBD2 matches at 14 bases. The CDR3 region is CSARGPGLAGVDTQYF. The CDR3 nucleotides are TGCAGTGCTAGAGGACCGGGACTAGCGGGGGTAGATACGCAGTATTTT.